What follows are 26 T cell receptor beta chains derived from one specimen sequenced in a study of blood T cell repertoires in COVID-19. Assay: immunoSEQ multiplex PCR; the TCRdb copy retains only in-frame clones and omits some. The sample records 65,000 to 85,000 clones, approximately 89% being singletons. The sequenced sample consisted of peripheral blood. These receptors were collected from a human donor in a cohort sampled during active COVID-19.

V gene TRBV18 combines with J gene TRBJ1-2; 8 positions match TRBD1. The CDR3 totals 14 residues. The germline gives CDR1 KGHSH, CDR2 LQKENI. J lost 6 bases, V lost 2 bases, and 5 bases had no gene match. The CDR3 protein is CASSPSGTGDGYTF. The CDR3 nucleotides read TGTGCCAGCTCACCATCCGGGACAGGAGATGGCTACACCTTC.

The rearrangement links TRBV29-1 to TRBJ2-5; perhaps TRBD2 as D (6 bases). This CDR3 has 14 residues. Germline CDR1 SQVTM, CDR2 ANQGSEA. V lost 0 bases to trimming and J lost 4 bases, with 12 bases between them. The CDR3 bases are TGCAGCGTTGAAGATGGAGGGACCTCAGAGACCCAGTACTTC. Its translation: CSVEDGGTSETQYF.

The chain links TRBV9 to TRBJ1-2; 12 bases fit TRBD1. J was trimmed by 3 bases and V by 4 bases; bases with no gene match: 4. CDR3 length equals 15 residues. From germline, CDR1 is SGDLS and CDR2 YYNGEE. The CDR3 region has the DNA TGTGCCAGCAGCCCCGGGACAGGGGGCGACTATGGCTACACCTTC. Protein sequence: CASSPGTGGDYGYTF.

The chain has TRBV7-9 and TRBJ2-1, with 10 positions matching TRBD2. Unmatched junction bases numbered 4, after V lost 5 bases and J lost 3 bases. The germline V gene encodes CDR1 SEHNR and CDR2 FQNEAQ (reference sequence). CDR3 length equals 15 residues. The CDR3 DNA is TGTGCCAGCAGCAAACTAGCGGGGAGCTACAATGAGCAGTTCTTC. Amino acids: CASSKLAGSYNEQFF.

This clone was detected only a few times. This chain links TRBV5-6 with TRBJ2-7; D ambiguous. Between the trimmed V and J ends, which lost 2 bases and 2 bases, there was a span of 2 bases. CDR3 size: 11 residues. From germline, CDR1 is SGHDT and CDR2 YYEEEE. CDR3 in DNA: TGTGCCAGCAGCTTTACCTACGAGCAGTACTTC. Amino acids: CASSFTYEQYF.

This chain joins TRBV5-1 and TRBJ2-7, with 10 positions matching TRBD2. The CDR3 covers 15 residues. CDR1 and CDR2 (germline): SGHRS, YFSETQ. J was trimmed by 5 bases and V by 0 bases; bases with no gene match: 5. In nucleotides, the CDR3 is TGCGCCAGCAGCTTGGAAGTAGCGGGGGGCAACGAGCAGTACTTC. This sequence encodes CASSLEVAGGNEQYF.

The V call is TRBV4-3, the J call TRBJ1-2; TRBD1 matches at 8 bases. In germline, CDR1 is LGHNA, CDR2 YSLEER. The CDR3 sequence is 16 residues long. With 4 bases clipped from V and 4 bases from J, the junction kept 11 bases outside the gene matches. The CDR3 DNA follows: TGCGCCAGCAGCCCAGGCCAGGGGGCGCGGGGCTATGGCTACACCTTC. Translated: CASSPGQGARGYGYTF.

This clone has just one count. V and J are TRBV11-2 and TRBJ2-5; D perhaps matches TRBD1 (7 bases). V was cut by 5 bases and J by 4 bases, with 17 bases left in between. Germline CDR1 is SGHAT and CDR2 is FQNNGV. The CDR3 sequence is 15 residues long. The CDR3 DNA is TGTGCCAGCAGCAACATGGAGGGGGCGGCAGAGACCCAGTACTTC. Protein sequence: CASSNMEGAAETQYF.

The rearrangement links TRBV7-2 to TRBJ2-5, with 7 bases matching TRBD2. V was pared by 5 bases and J by 5 bases, with 11 bases of the junction left unmatched. Per germline, CDR1 SGHTA and CDR2 FQGNSA. The length of the CDR3 is 15 residues. CDR3 sequence reads: CASSPQPGGGETQYF. CDR3 DNA sequence: TGTGCCAGCAGCCCCCAGCCCGGGGGAGGGGAGACCCAGTACTTC. The full variable domain, its missing parts supplied by reference TRBV7-2 and TRBJ2-5, is GAGVSQSPSNKVTEKGKDVELRCDPISGHTALYWYRQSLGQGLEFLIYFQGNSAPDKSGLPSDRFSAERTGGSVSTLTIQRTQQEDSAVYLCASSPQPGGGETQYFGPGTRLLVL.

CDR3 nucleotides: TGTGCCAGCACCCCCCGTAGGGGAGGGGCTCAGCCCCAGCATTTT. It specifies CASTPRRGGAQPQHF. The chain recombines TRBV6-2 or TRBV6-3 with TRBJ1-5, with TRBD1 as a possible D gene (5 bases). V dropped 7 bases and J dropped 6 bases, with 19 bases sitting between them. The CDR3 runs 15 residues. Germline assignment: CDR1 MNHEY and CDR2 SVGEGT.

The chain is built from TRBV6-5 and TRBJ2-7, with D unclear. The germline gives CDR1 MNHEY, CDR2 SVGAGI. The CDR3 sequence is 15 residues long. V lost 0 bases, J lost 0 bases, and 9 bases lay in between. CDR3 sequence reads: CASSYSSAVSYEQYF. The DNA for the CDR3 is TGTGCCAGCAGTTACTCAAGCGCAGTCTCCTACGAGCAGTACTTC.

This sequence joins TRBV18 and TRBJ2-5; 10 nucleotides align to TRBD1. This CDR3 spans 14 amino acids. Germline V gene sequence: CDR1 KGHSH, CDR2 LQKENI. J lost 4 bases, V lost 4 bases, and 3 bases had no gene match. CDR3 sequence: CASSRGQGIETQYF. CDR3 DNA: TGTGCCAGCTCACGGGGACAGGGGATAGAGACCCAGTACTTC.

The chain is built from TRBV21-1 and TRBJ1-3. TRBV21-1 is a pseudogene. CDR3 length: 17 residues. The CDR3 nucleotides read TGTGCCAGCGTGCCCTTCGGACTCAAAAGCTCTGGAAACACCATATATTTT. This codes for CASVPFGLKSSGNTIYF.

V and J are TRBV6-2 or TRBV6-3 and TRBJ1-2, with D hard to call. The CDR3 is made up of 13 amino acids. V gave up 3 bases and J gave up 1 base, with 6 bases separating them. Germline V gene data show CDR1 as MNHEY and CDR2 as SVGEGT. CDR3 loop: CASSYSHNYGYTF. The CDR3 nucleotides are TGTGCCAGCAGTTATAGCCATAACTATGGCTACACCTTC.

Here the CDR3 reads CASSPMGVTGNYEQYF. CDR3 in DNA: TGTGCCAGCAGTCCAATGGGCGTGACAGGTAACTACGAGCAGTACTTC. The chain employs TRBV6-6 and TRBJ2-7, with D possibly matching TRBD1 (6 bases). The germline CDR1 and CDR2 sequences are MNHNY and SVGAGI (reference sequence). Trimming left V 5 bases short and J 3 bases short, with 20 bases between. This CDR3 has 16 amino acids.

V and J are TRBV4-3 and TRBJ2-2; 14 bases align to TRBD2. The CDR3 spans 18 residues. With 5 bases clipped from V and 0 bases from J, the junction kept 5 bases outside the gene matches. Germline lookup yields CDR1 LGHNA and CDR2 YSLEER. This CDR3 reads CASSSGLAGATNTGELFF. The CDR3 DNA reads as TGCGCCAGCAGCTCGGGACTAGCGGGGGCCACGAACACCGGGGAGCTGTTTTTT.

The chain carries TRBV7-2 and TRBJ1-2; 7 bases align to TRBD1. The CDR3 runs to 16 residues. Germline V CDR1 and CDR2: SGHTA, FQGNSA. V was clipped by 5 bases and J by 5 bases; unmatched bases: 14. CDR3 amino acids: CASSPRTGQTLYGYTF. DNA of the CDR3: TGTGCCAGCAGCCCACGGACAGGACAAACACTATATGGCTACACCTTC.

The rearrangement links TRBV18 to TRBJ1-1; possible D gene TRBD1, 5 bases. CDR1 and CDR2 (germline): KGHSH, LQKENI. The CDR3 loop spans 17 amino acids. The V and J ends lost 4 bases and 1 base respectively, with 19 bases between them. The CDR3 bases are TGTGCCAGCTCACTTCTGGGGCCAACCATTAAGAACACTGAAGCTTTCTTT. It codes for CASSLLGPTIKNTEAFF.

This chain uses TRBV7-6 with TRBJ2-2; TRBD2 agrees at 12 bases. V was clipped by 5 bases and J by 6 bases; unmatched bases: 7. CDR1 and CDR2 (germline): SGHVS, FNYEAQ. This CDR3 has 16 amino acids. The CDR3 bases are TGTGCCAGCAGCCTCACTGGACTAGCGGGGCCCGGGGAGCTGTTTTTT. Translation: CASSLTGLAGPGELFF.

In this sample, this clone turned up a few times. V gene TRBV19 combines with J gene TRBJ1-5; 7 bases match TRBD1. V lost 3 bases and J lost 4; bases outside the gene matches: 9. CDR1 and CDR2 from the germline V gene are LNHDA and SQIVND (reference sequence). The CDR3 runs 16 residues. CDR3 nucleotides: TGTGCCAGTAGTATCCCCCCGGGACAGACAAATCAGCCCCAGCATTTT. This codes for CASSIPPGQTNQPQHF.

V and J are TRBV3-1 (or the pseudogene TRBV3-2) and TRBJ2-7; D might be TRBD2 (5 bases). V lost 4 bases and J 5 bases, leaving 15 bases between the germline ends. The germline V gene encodes CDR1 LGHDT and CDR2 YNNKEL (reference sequence). The CDR3 has 14 amino acids. CDR3 DNA sequence: TGTGCCAGCAGCCCCAGCGGTATTGCCGACGAGCAGTACTTC. Its translation is CASSPSGIADEQYF.

V and J are TRBV9 and TRBJ2-7; 9 nucleotides line up with TRBD1. V lost 0 bases to trimming and J lost 5 bases; unmatched junction nucleotides: 3. The CDR3 covers 14 residues. Germline V CDR1 and CDR2: SGDLS, YYNGEE. The CDR3 spells CASSVEGQGHEQYF. The CDR3 region has the DNA TGTGCCAGCAGCGTAGAGGGACAGGGACACGAGCAGTACTTC.

In its sample, this clone was seen a few times. This chain connects TRBV15 to TRBJ1-3, with D tentatively TRBD1 (6 bases). With 5 bases removed from V and 3 bases from J, the gap between germline ends came to 11 bases. Germline loops: CDR1 LNHNV, CDR2 YYDKDF (reference sequence). CDR3 size: 14 residues. DNA for the CDR3: TGTGCCACCAGCCAACAGGGTAATGGAAACACCATATATTTT. Amino acid sequence: CATSQQGNGNTIYF.

The rearrangement uses TRBV4-1 and TRBJ2-5; weak D call: TRBD2 (5 bases). The germline CDR1 and CDR2 sequences are MGHRA and YSYEKL. V was cut by 2 bases and J by 5 bases, with 9 bases left in between. The CDR3 length is 13 residues. DNA for the CDR3: TGCGCCAGCAGCCAATGGAGGACGGAGACCCAGTACTTC. Amino acid sequence: CASSQWRTETQYF.

The rearrangement uses TRBV7-2 and TRBJ2-2; TRBD2 matches at 7 bases. V lost 3 bases and J lost 6; bases outside the gene matches: 4. Germline V gene lookup returns CDR1 SGHTA and CDR2 FQGNSA. The CDR3 covers 14 residues. The CDR3 here is CASSFFRGAGELFF. DNA for the CDR3: TGTGCCAGCAGCTTCTTTCGGGGGGCCGGGGAGCTGTTTTTT.

The chain recombines TRBV19 with TRBJ2-1; D might be TRBD2 (5 bases). Trimming removed 3 bases at V and 8 bases at J, with 17 bases between. This CDR3 has 15 amino acids. Per the germline V gene, CDR1 is LNHDA and CDR2 is SQIVND (reference sequence). This chain's CDR3 is CASSIADYIGDEQFF. As DNA, the CDR3 is TGTGCCAGTAGTATCGCAGACTACATAGGCGATGAGCAGTTCTTC.